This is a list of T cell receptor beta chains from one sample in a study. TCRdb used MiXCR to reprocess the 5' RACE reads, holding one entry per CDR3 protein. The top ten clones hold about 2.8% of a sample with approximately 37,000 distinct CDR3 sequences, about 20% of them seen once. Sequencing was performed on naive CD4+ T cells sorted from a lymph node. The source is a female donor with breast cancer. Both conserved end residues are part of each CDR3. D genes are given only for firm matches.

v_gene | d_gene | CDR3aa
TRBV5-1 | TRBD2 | CASSLDSGRLAGAGELFF
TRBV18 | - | CASSPGGTAGEAFF
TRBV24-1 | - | CATSDPARGVSETQYF
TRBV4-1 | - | CASSQDPGNTIYF
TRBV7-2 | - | CASSLVGGGSGYTF
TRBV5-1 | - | CATRRGLNQETQYF
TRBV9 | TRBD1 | CASSEQGANTGELFF
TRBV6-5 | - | CARSYEGGGYGYTF
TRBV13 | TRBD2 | CASSFSSGRADTQYF
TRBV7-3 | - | CASSPVPGDWDTQYF
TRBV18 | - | CASSPPGGNQPQHF
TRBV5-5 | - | CASSLDRGTKAFF
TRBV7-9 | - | CASSFDRFSYEQYF
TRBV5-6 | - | CASSRVSYEQYF
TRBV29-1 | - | CSAIRELSTEAFF
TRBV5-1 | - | CASSLGGPPSYNEQFF
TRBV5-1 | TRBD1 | CASSWAGTGGSTEAFF
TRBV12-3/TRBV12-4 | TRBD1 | CASSARGPGGYTF
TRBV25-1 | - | CATMGQNSGNTIYF
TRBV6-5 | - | CASSNGGWGDTEAFF
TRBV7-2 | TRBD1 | CASSRLSQGGTRSGANVLTF
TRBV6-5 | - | CASSYPSRVWENTEAFF
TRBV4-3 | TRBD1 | CASSQRQGAISGYTF
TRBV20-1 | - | CSARNQLRETQYF
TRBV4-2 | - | CASSPDSGGQFF
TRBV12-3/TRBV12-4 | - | CASNEIGYPLTGELFF
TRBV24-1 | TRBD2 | CATSDFGTSGALNTGELFF
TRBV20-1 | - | CSAIEVSSGGYTF
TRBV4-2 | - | CASSQDQTGANVLTF
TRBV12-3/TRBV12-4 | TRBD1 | CASSSTGGNQPQHF
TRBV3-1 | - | CASSPVAAANYGYTF
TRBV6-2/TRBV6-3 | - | CATRQGPRTGELFF